Following are 3 T cell receptor beta chains from one sample sequenced in a study of post-analysis software for immune sequencing data. The antigens these receptors bind are not known. Study-level results: Compared with controls, patients had more of about five TRBV segments, including TRBV5-6, TRBV5-1 and TRBV20-1.

TCR beta libraries were prepared from cDNA with unique molecular identifiers. In TCRdb, the PCR reads were re-called with MiXCR into one record per CDR3 protein. The sample shows under 200,000 distinct CDR3 sequences, 25% to 30% of them seen only once. Source material: blood. Receptors originate from a girl between 2 and 17 years old with multiple sclerosis.

The V gene is TRBV25-1, the J gene TRBJ2-3; TRBD1 matches at 9 bases. The V segment lost 1 base and the J segment 8 bases; nucleotides outside the gene matches: 7. In germline, CDR1 is MGHDK, CDR2 SYGVNS. This CDR3 has 15 residues. CDR3 in DNA: TGTGCCAGCAGTGAATTCGGGACAGGGTGGGGTACGCAGTATTTT. Residues: CASSEFGTGWGTQYF.

The V gene is TRBV11-2, the J gene TRBJ2-3, with a possible D match to TRBD1 (5 bases). The germline V and J ends were trimmed by 2 bases and 5 bases, with 14 bases remaining between them. The germline gives CDR1 SGHAT, CDR2 FQNNGV. The CDR3 runs to 15 residues. CDR3 region: CASSLLGRKQDTQYF. The CDR3 nucleotides are TGTGCCAGCAGCTTATTGGGGCGTAAACAAGATACGCAGTATTTT.

The V and J genes are TRBV7-3 and TRBJ2-4, with 10 nucleotides matching TRBD2. There are 15 residues in the CDR3. J lost 6 bases, V lost 4 bases, and 6 bases had no gene match. Germline CDR1 reads SGHTA; CDR2 reads FQGTGA. Written as DNA, the CDR3 is TGTGCCAGCAGCTCGGGGCTAGCGGGAGCAAACATTCAGTACTTC. Translated, it gives CASSSGLAGANIQYF.